This T cell receptor beta chain was sequenced in a study of blood T cell repertoires in COVID-19. At the level of the study: Sources were T cells, B-cell-depleted T cells, or PBMCs; the material itself was cDNA or gDNA.

Per the original data handling: Reference gene primer amplification yielded estimated nucleated cell counts. Data came from immunoSEQ multiplex PCR; TCRdb stores just in-frame clones and leaves some out. V and J calls and clone size follow that table, whereas D and trimming were derived from the DNA. The sample has roughly 140,000 clones, around nine tenths seen once. Germline V gene data show CDR1 as LGHNA and CDR2 as YSLEER. The CDR3 extends over 16 amino acids. Trimming took 0 bases from V and 2 from J, leaving 11 bases between them. J is TRBJ1-3 and V is TRBV4-3; D might be TRBD1 (6 bases). The clonotype originates from a human donor in a cohort sampled during active COVID-19. The sequencing input was peripheral blood. CDR3 bases: TGCGCCAGCAGCCAAGATAAGGGGGTGGCTGGAAACACCATATATTTT. It encodes CASSQDKGVAGNTIYF.